This T cell receptor beta chain was captured by sequencing in a study of early T cells in non-severe SARS-CoV-2 infection (TCRdb year 2021). Background on the whole study: TCR sequencing used bulk RNA from unsorted whole blood, so alpha and beta chains could not be paired.

This was a case-control study nested in a cohort of healthcare workers in London, UK, who had nasopharyngeal swab PCR tests and blood samples taken every week. Healthcare workers were recruited between 23 and 31 March 2020, during the week of the UK lockdown, and were followed weekly for up to 16 weeks. The method behind the library was 5' RACE. Sequencer: NextSeq 500. In the TCR library protocol, unique molecular identifiers were attached to individual cDNA molecules to correct for PCR bias and sequencing error. TCR alpha and beta chains were both sequenced, and the abundances of alpha and beta sequences in each sample were closely correlated with each other. The published analysis was carried out like this. V gene, J gene and CDR3 annotation of TCR sequences was performed with Decombinator V4. Expanded TCRs were defined as changing significantly between any two time points under a Poisson model with p below 0.0001. TCR abundances were normalised to the total number of TCRs sequenced in each sample and reported as counts per million. MAIT TCRs were defined by TRAV1-2 paired with TRAJ12, TRAJ20 or TRAJ33, and iNKT TCRs by TRAV10 paired with TRAJ18. VDJdb, accessed 1 November 2021, was searched for CMV, EBV and SARS-CoV-2 annotated TCRs, excluding TCRs annotated for multiple antigens. In-frame beta chains were kept once TCRdb had trimmed the public reads at Q25 with fastp and called clones with MiXCR. All rows with the same CDR3 protein become a single entry with the most common DNA and genes. The V and J calls here are based on TCRdb, not the publication. The sample has approximately 50,000 distinct CDR3 sequences on record, 9.3% of them singletons. The ten largest clonotypes hold more than 12% of the sample.

Trimmed from V: 4 bases; trimmed from J: 1 base; junction bases lacking a gene match: 8. Including the terminal cysteine and phenylalanine, the CDR3 comprises 19 residues. CDR3 DNA only is kept here, 57 bases in frame from base 1. The germline V gene sets CDR1 to SNHLY and CDR2 to FYNNEI. This clonotype was recorded at least ten times. The antigen it recognizes is unknown. No much larger clone is present one base from it, and per-base qualities are unavailable. Overall study results and their limits: Matching against VDJdb was skewed toward anti-spike CD8 responses, likely underestimated virus-specific expansions, and missed private and CD4 specificities.

Sequencing input: whole blood. The source of this sequence is an adult who was a healthcare worker with PCR-confirmed SARS-CoV-2 infection or an uninfected control (not recorded which). The chain joins TRBV2 to TRBJ2-3; 16 bases in the junction line up with TRBD2. This receptor has the CDR3 CASSAPGTSGRAGTDTQYF. The sequenced DNA: TGTGCCAGCAGTGCCCCTGGGACTAGCGGGAGGGCCGGCACAGATACGCAGTATTTT.